These 24 T cell receptor beta chains originate from one sample sequenced in a study of Graves' ophthalmopathy and Graves' hyperthyroidism. Beta-chain TCR CDR3 regions were amplified from RNA transcripts. An opening RT-PCR round employed HTBI primers and preceded a second-round multiplex PCR. TCRdb independently ran MiXCR on the multiplex PCR reads; one entry per CDR3 protein. The sample lists around 590,000 distinct CDR3 sequences; under 40% were seen once. The specimen was peripheral blood or thyroid tissue (not recorded which). The source is an adult man with Graves' hyperthyroidism.

V usage is TRBV20-1 and J usage is TRBJ1-3; D gene uncertain. Trimming pared 5 bases from V and 0 bases from J, leaving 20 bases between. Germline CDR1 DFQATT, CDR2 SNEGSKA (reference sequence). The CDR3 loop spans 17 amino acids. The CDR3 region is CSAGALGRASSGNTIYF. The CDR3 nucleotides are TGCAGTGCTGGAGCGCTCGGGAGGGCCTCCTCTGGAAACACCATATATTTT.

With regard to this clonotype: An end of the junction does not agree with germline; a read error may underlie this. This rearrangement joins TRBV4-1 to TRBJ2-5, with 9 positions matching TRBD2. This CDR3 region has 15 residues. The germline V gene has CDR1 MGHRA and CDR2 YSYEKL. The CDR3 bases are TGTGCCAGCAGCCAAGCGACTAGCGGTGTCGAGACCCAGTACTTC. Translating it yields CASSQATSGVETQYF.

This clonotype has just a few counts. This chain links TRBV28 with TRBJ1-5; possibly TRBD1 for D (5 bases). Germline V lookup: CDR1 MDHEN, CDR2 SYDVKM. V dropped 4 bases and J dropped 5 bases, with 12 bases sitting between them. CDR3 length: 14 amino acids. CDR3 loop: CASSSPGSDQPQHF. CDR3 nucleotides: TGTGCCAGCAGTTCTCCAGGGTCGGATCAGCCCCAGCATTTT.

About this clonotype: Relative to the germline gene, one junction end is altered; a read error may explain this. V is TRBV10-3 and J is TRBJ2-2, with D perhaps matching TRBD1 (5 bases). In germline, CDR1 is ENHRY, CDR2 SYGVKD. The CDR3 has 16 residues. The CDR3 loop is CASSVDQGLGTGELFF. The CDR3 nucleotides read TGTGCCAGCAGTGTAGATCAGGGATTAGGTACCGGGGAGCTGTTTTTT.

This sequence joins TRBV29-1 and TRBJ2-7, with 7 bases lining up with TRBD1. The CDR3 contains 14 residues. Germline V CDR1 and CDR2: SQVTM, ANQGSEA. V dropped 8 bases and J dropped 7; count of bases not matched to a gene: 17. The CDR3 loop reads CSSDAGRGSREQYF. DNA for the CDR3: TGCAGCAGTGACGCCGGCAGGGGGTCGAGAGAGCAGTACTTC.

Worth noting for this clonotype: This sequence may be a read error, since a much larger clone differs from it by one base. V usage is TRBV4-1 and J usage is TRBJ2-7, with D possibly being TRBD1 (5 bases). This CDR3 comprises 14 residues. Germline V gives CDR1 MGHRA, CDR2 YSYEKL. V was trimmed by 2 bases and J by 6 bases, leaving 14 bases between them. The CDR3: CASSQIVQAGEQYF. CDR3 bases: TGCGCCAGCAGCCAAATTGTACAGGCTGGCGAGCAGTACTTC.

The sample holds many counts of this clonotype. V gene TRBV4-1 combines with J gene TRBJ1-1, with TRBD1 as a possible D gene (6 bases). The germline V and J ends were trimmed by 3 bases and 1 base, with 9 bases remaining between them. The CDR3 is 14 residues long. Germline V gene sequence: CDR1 MGHRA, CDR2 YSYEKL. CDR3 residues: CASSQDSSNTEAFF. As DNA, the CDR3 is TGCGCCAGCAGCCAGGACAGTTCGAACACTGAAGCTTTCTTT.

This clonotype has just one count. The genes are TRBV7-3 and TRBJ2-1; 7 nucleotides agree with TRBD2. V was clipped by 2 bases and J by 4 bases; unmatched bases: 8. This CDR3 is built from 16 residues. Germline CDR1 SGHTA, CDR2 FQGTGA. For the CDR3, the DNA is TGTGCCAGCAGCTTAGTCGGCGGGAGATCGTACAATGAGCAGTTCTTC. It is translated as CASSLVGGRSYNEQFF.

As concerns this clonotype: This may come from a read error, since a much larger clone is one base off. The rearrangement uses TRBV11-2 and TRBJ1-2; 8 nucleotides agree with TRBD1. V shed 3 bases and J 4 bases; nucleotides not matched to a gene: 10. CDR1 SGHAT and CDR2 FQNNGV come from the germline V gene. This CDR3 spans 16 amino acids. The CDR3 loop reads CASSLGDRFASYGYTF. The CDR3 coding sequence is TGTGCCAGCAGCTTGGGGGACAGGTTCGCGAGCTATGGCTACACCTTC.

The chain joins TRBV7-9 to TRBJ1-1; 9 bases match TRBD1. The CDR3 extends over 23 amino acids. V lost 2 bases to trimming and J lost 0 bases; unmatched junction nucleotides: 25. Germline CDR1 is SEHNR and CDR2 is FQNEAQ (reference sequence). This CDR3 reads CASSLMDLDRGGPLTPLNTEAFF. In DNA, the CDR3 is TGTGCCAGCAGCTTAATGGATCTGGACAGGGGAGGGCCTCTGACACCTTTGAACACTGAAGCTTTCTTT.

This clonotype was detected ten times or more. The chain links TRBV7-9 to TRBJ2-6; no firm D call. There are 15 residues in the CDR3. Germline V gives CDR1 SEHNR, CDR2 FQNEAQ (reference sequence). Deletions cut 2 bases from V and 0 bases from J, with 5 bases between. The CDR3 region has the DNA TGTGCCAGCAGCTTATACATCTCTGGGGCCAACGTCCTGACTTTC. Translation: CASSLYISGANVLTF.

Concerning this clonotype itself: This may come from a read error, since a much larger clone is one base off. V and J are TRBV10-3 and TRBJ1-2, with no clear D. The CDR3 extends over 15 amino acids. Trimming shortened V by 6 bases and J by 8 bases, and 22 bases separated the two germline ends. The germline CDR1 and CDR2 sequences are ENHRY and SYGVKD. CDR3 coding DNA: TGTGCCATCAGCCTCAGCACGCGGGCTCGTGAGGGCTACACCTTC. This sequence encodes CAISLSTRAREGYTF.

This chain uses TRBV10-3 with TRBJ1-5, with D possibly being TRBD1 (5 bases). Germline CDR1 and CDR2: ENHRY and SYGVKD. V was trimmed by 10 bases and J by 2 bases, leaving 12 bases between them. The CDR3 extends over 13 amino acids. The CDR3 protein is CATRDGGNQPQHF. The CDR3 DNA reads TGTGCCACGAGGGACGGGGGCAATCAGCCCCAGCATTTT.

The CDR3 DNA follows: TGTGCCAGCAGCACCACAGGGGCGAACACCGGGGAGCTGTTTTTT. Translating it yields CASSTTGANTGELFF. V is TRBV7-9 and J is TRBJ2-2, with 7 bases matching TRBD1. The germline gives CDR1 SEHNR, CDR2 FQNEAQ (reference sequence). The CDR3 covers 15 residues. The J segment lost 0 bases and the V segment lost 5 bases, leaving 3 bases of the junction unmatched.

This chain connects TRBV29-1 to TRBJ2-7; either TRBD1 or TRBD2 may fit D (5 bases each). The length of the CDR3 is 13 residues. The V gene's germline CDR1 is SQVTM and CDR2 ANQGSEA. V was cut by 8 bases and J by 3 bases, with 17 bases left in between. The CDR3 loop is CSTEGPGIYEQYF. Written as DNA, the CDR3 is TGCAGCACCGAGGGCCCAGGGATCTACGAGCAGTACTTC.

Here the CDR3 reads CASSLRRNTYEQYF. The CDR3 DNA is TGTGCCAGCAGCTTAAGGCGCAATACCTACGAGCAGTACTTC. This chain joins TRBV7-2 and TRBJ2-7; no definite D call. The V and J ends lost 2 bases and 2 bases respectively, with 10 bases between them. Per germline, CDR1 SGHTA and CDR2 FQGNSA. The CDR3 has 14 residues.

This clonotype was counted at least ten times. The rearrangement links TRBV9 to TRBJ1-2; D is perhaps TRBD1 (6 bases). V lost 0 bases to trimming and J lost 6 bases, with 9 bases between them. CDR1 is SGDLS and CDR2 is YYNGEE in the germline V gene. The CDR3 is 13 amino acids. The CDR3: CASSVDRADGYTF. In DNA, the CDR3 is TGTGCCAGCAGCGTAGACAGGGCGGATGGCTACACCTTC.

Of note for this clonotype: One end of the junction does not line up with germline, which may come from a read error. The chain is built from TRBV5-8 and TRBJ2-2, with 7 nucleotides matching TRBD1. CDR1 SGHTS and CDR2 YDEGEE come from the germline V gene. There are 15 residues in the CDR3. CDR3: CASSDRVRNAGELFF. In DNA form, the CDR3 reads TGTGCCAGCAGCGACAGGGTCAGGAACGCCGGGGAGCTGTTTTTT.

This clonotype showed up many times. The chain carries TRBV7-8 and TRBJ2-7; a possible D gene is TRBD2 (6 bases). Germline CDR1 and CDR2: SGHVS and FQNEAQ. This CDR3 is built from 16 residues. V was pared by 5 bases and J by 3 bases, with 20 bases between. The CDR3 DNA sequence: TGTGCCAGCAGCCAGAAACGGACTAACTCTCTCTACGAGCAGTACTTC. As protein: CASSQKRTNSLYEQYF.

This clonotype was recorded many times. The V gene is TRBV19, the J gene TRBJ1-5; D possibly corresponds to TRBD1 (5 bases). V was trimmed by 7 bases and J by 0 bases, leaving 10 bases between them. Per germline, CDR1 LNHDA and CDR2 SQIVND (reference sequence). The CDR3 consists of 14 residues. The CDR3 DNA sequence: TGTGCCAGTAACGCAGACAGTAGCAATCAGCCCCAGCATTTT. Its protein is CASNADSSNQPQHF.

This clonotype came up a few times. The chain carries TRBV9 and TRBJ2-7; TRBD2 might be the D (6 bases). The V gene lost 0 bases and the J gene lost 0 bases, with 10 bases spanning the gap. The CDR3 covers 15 residues. Germline V gives CDR1 SGDLS, CDR2 YYNGEE. The CDR3 loop reads CASSVAGSYSYEQYF. CDR3 in DNA: TGTGCCAGCAGCGTAGCCGGGAGTTACTCCTACGAGCAGTACTTC.

The rearrangement uses TRBV7-3 and TRBJ2-3; tentative D call: TRBD1 (5 bases). The CDR3 is 13 residues long. Germline V gene sequence: CDR1 SGHTA, CDR2 FQGTGA. The V and J ends lost 2 bases and 6 bases respectively, with 9 bases between them. This CDR3 is CASSLAGIDTQYF. CDR3 in DNA: TGTGCCAGCAGCTTAGCAGGGATTGATACGCAGTATTTT.

The chain recombines TRBV12-3 or TRBV12-4 with TRBJ1-2; perhaps TRBD1 as D (6 bases). V lost 6 bases to trimming and J lost 2 bases, with 13 bases between them. This CDR3 comprises 14 residues. CDR3 sequence: CASSRKGGNYGYTF. The DNA of the CDR3 is TGTGCCAGCAGCCGAAAAGGGGGGAACTATGGCTACACCTTC.

In its sample, this clonotype was seen a few times. The chain's CDR3 is CASSFDGAWGYTF. The CDR3 bases are TGTGCCAGCAGTTTCGACGGGGCTTGGGGCTACACCTTC. This rearrangement joins TRBV7-6 to TRBJ1-2, with D possibly TRBD1 on 5 matching bases. This CDR3 is 13 amino acids long. Per germline, CDR1 SGHVS and CDR2 FNYEAQ. V lost 6 bases, J lost 8 bases, and 16 bases lay in between.